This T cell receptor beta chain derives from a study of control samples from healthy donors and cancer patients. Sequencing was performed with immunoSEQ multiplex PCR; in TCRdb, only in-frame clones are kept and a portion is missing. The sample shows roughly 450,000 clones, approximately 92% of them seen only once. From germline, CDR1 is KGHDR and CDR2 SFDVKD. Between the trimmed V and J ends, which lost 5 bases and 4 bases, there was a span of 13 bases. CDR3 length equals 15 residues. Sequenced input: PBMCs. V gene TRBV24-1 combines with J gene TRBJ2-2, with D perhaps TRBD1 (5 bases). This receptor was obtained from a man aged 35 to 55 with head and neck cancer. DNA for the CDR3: TGTGCCACCAGTGCAACGACAGAGAGCACCGGGGAGCTGTTTTTT. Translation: CATSATTESTGELFF.